This TCR beta chain originates from a study of tumor and adjacent non-tumor tissue in lung cancer. Study background: Aged roughly 30 to 76 years, patients included more than nine men and 4 or 5 women with stage I to III disease.

TCRbeta libraries were built with three rounds of nested PCR, modified from ARM-PCR. TCRdb reprocessed the multiplex PCR reads with MiXCR, giving one entry per CDR3 protein. The data hold 52,000 or so distinct CDR3 sequences, with 74% observed a single time. From germline, CDR1 is MGHRA and CDR2 YSYEKL. The CDR3 extends over 14 amino acids. Trimming removed 0 bases at V and 0 bases at J, with 4 bases between. Relative to its sample, this clonotype is medium-sized. RNA was extracted from bulk tissue without any cell sorting. Distant lung tissue was collected more than 3 cm away from the tumor edge. The clonotype comes from a woman in her sixties with non-small cell lung cancer. The sample comprised distant non-tumor lung tissue. This chain links TRBV4-1 with TRBJ2-3; D gene unclear. CDR3 amino acids: CASSQDHSTDTQYF. For the CDR3, the DNA is TGCGCCAGCAGCCAAGATCATAGCACAGATACGCAGTATTTT.